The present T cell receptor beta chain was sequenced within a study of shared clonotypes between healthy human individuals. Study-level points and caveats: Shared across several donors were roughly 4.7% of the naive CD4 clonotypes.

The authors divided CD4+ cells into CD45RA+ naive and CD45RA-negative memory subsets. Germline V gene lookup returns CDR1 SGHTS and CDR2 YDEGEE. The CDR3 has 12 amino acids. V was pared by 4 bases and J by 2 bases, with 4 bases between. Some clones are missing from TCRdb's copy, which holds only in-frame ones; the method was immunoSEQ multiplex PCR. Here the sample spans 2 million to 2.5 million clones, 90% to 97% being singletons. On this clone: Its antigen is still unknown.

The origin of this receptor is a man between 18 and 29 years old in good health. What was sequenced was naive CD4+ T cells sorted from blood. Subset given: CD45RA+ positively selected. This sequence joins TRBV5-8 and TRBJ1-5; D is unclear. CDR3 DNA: TGTGCCAGCAGCCGGGGCAATCAGCCCCAGCATTTT. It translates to CASSRGNQPQHF. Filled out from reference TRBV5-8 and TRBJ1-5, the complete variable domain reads EAGVTQSPTHLIKTRGQQATLRCSPISGHTSVYWYQQALGLGLQFLLWYDEGEERNRGNFPPRFSGRQFPNYSSELNVNALELEDSALYLCASSRGNQPQHFGDGTRLSIL.